The T cell receptor (beta chain) under discussion was sequenced for a study of blood T cell repertoires in COVID-19. The wider study: Nucleic acid was either cDNA or gDNA, and it came from T cells, B-cell-depleted T cells, or PBMCs.

CDR3 length: 13 residues. From germline, CDR1 is MDHEN and CDR2 SYDVKM. V lost 8 bases to trimming and J lost 11 bases, with 21 bases between them. Per the original data handling: Amplification from reference gene primers served as the basis for estimated nucleated cell counts. Measured with immunoSEQ multiplex PCR; TCRdb has only the in-frame clones, and not every one. That table is the source of V, J and clone size, and D and trimming were worked out from the DNA. This sample has approximately 260,000 clones, with about 88% found just once. The sequencing input was PBMCs or T cells enriched from blood (not recorded which). The chain combines TRBV28 with TRBJ1-1, with D perhaps matching TRBD1 (5 bases). The TCR comes from a man in his thirties or forties with acute COVID-19. The CDR3 reads CASEPPGRFGAFF. The CDR3, as DNA: TGTGCCAGCGAACCTCCAGGGCGTTTTGGGGCTTTCTTT.